The 18 T cell receptor beta chains in this list originate from one sample, sequenced in a study of PD-L1 blockade in urothelial cancer. Sequencing used immunoSEQ multiplex PCR; TCRdb keeps in-frame clones, though not all of them. This sample has 80,000 to 100,000 clones; around 76% occur once, and the top ten carry 8% to 9.5%. The source was PBMCs, collected around atezolizumab (anti-PD-L1) treatment. The receptors derive from a man between 65 and 85 years old with urothelial cancer.

The chain combines TRBV6-5 with TRBJ2-3, with D maybe TRBD1 (6 bases). The CDR3 extends over 15 amino acids. The germline CDR1 and CDR2 sequences are MNHEY and SVGAGI. Trimming cost V 6 bases and J 0 bases, with 13 bases left between them. The CDR3 DNA reads as TGTGCCAGCAGGGGGACATACATCAGCACAGATACGCAGTATTTT. It is translated as CASRGTYISTDTQYF.

The J gene is TRBJ2-6, the V gene TRBV7-8; possibly TRBD1 for D (5 bases). Trimming pared 3 bases from V and 0 bases from J, leaving 12 bases between. Germline V gene data show CDR1 as SGHVS and CDR2 as FQNEAQ. This CDR3 is 17 amino acids long. CDR3 protein: CASSLTAVSSGANVLTF. CDR3 DNA: TGTGCCAGCAGCTTGACAGCTGTCTCCTCTGGGGCCAACGTCCTGACTTTC.

This CDR3 reads CTCDRQESEAFF. The CDR3 region has the DNA TGCACCTGTGACAGACAGGAGAGTGAAGCTTTCTTT. The chain couples TRBV29-1 to TRBJ1-1; tentative D call: TRBD1 (6 bases). Germline V gene data show CDR1 as SQVTM and CDR2 as ANQGSEA. CDR3 length: 12 amino acids.

J is TRBJ2-7 and V is TRBV11-3, with 9 positions matching TRBD1. The ends lost 7 bases at V and 0 bases at J; junction bases unmatched: 7. Germline values: CDR1 SGHNT, CDR2 YENEEA. CDR3 size: 15 residues. CDR3 coding DNA: TGTGCCAGCAAACTCCGGGACAGGGCCTCCTACGAGCAGTACTTC. Translated, it gives CASKLRDRASYEQYF.

The rearrangement links TRBV29-1 to TRBJ2-1; 7 positions match TRBD2. The V segment lost 4 bases and the J segment 6 bases; nucleotides outside the gene matches: 6. This CDR3 contains 13 residues. CDR1 is SQVTM and CDR2 is ANQGSEA in the germline V gene. CDR3 sequence: CSVGAGVRNEQFF. The DNA for the CDR3 is TGCAGCGTTGGGGCGGGAGTACGCAATGAGCAGTTCTTC.

V and J are TRBV27 and TRBJ2-5; D unresolved. V was clipped by 2 bases and J by 4 bases, with 11 bases between them. The CDR3 contains 14 residues. Germline V gene data show CDR1 as MNHEY and CDR2 as SMNVEV (reference sequence). The CDR3 DNA sequence: TGTGCCAGCAGTTTACAAGGCAGAGGAGAGACCCAGTACTTC. Translation gives CASSLQGRGETQYF.

The V and J genes are TRBV4-2 and TRBJ2-7; TRBD2 aligns across 9 bases. Germline assignment: CDR1 LGHNA and CDR2 YNFKEQ. Losses at the gene ends were 0 bases for V and 2 bases for J; bases not matched to a gene: 5. This CDR3 comprises 16 residues. CDR3 in DNA: TGTGCCAGCAGCCAAGATCTGGCGGGAGGGACCTACGAGCAGTACTTC. Its protein is CASSQDLAGGTYEQYF.

In its sample, this clone was seen many times. The rearrangement links TRBV19 to TRBJ1-2; D is possibly TRBD1 (6 bases). With 1 base removed from V and 8 bases from J, the gap between germline ends came to 8 bases. The CDR3 runs to 12 residues. Germline loops: CDR1 LNHDA, CDR2 SQIVND (reference sequence). The CDR3 is CASSIGTVGYTF. CDR3 nucleotide sequence: TGTGCCAGTAGTATAGGGACAGTGGGCTACACCTTC.

The rearrangement links TRBV7-9 to TRBJ2-5, with 8 bases that match TRBD1. CDR3 length: 14 residues. CDR1 SEHNR and CDR2 FQNEAQ come from the germline V gene (reference sequence). V was pared by 1 base and J by 2 bases, with 0 bases of the junction left unmatched. In DNA, the CDR3 is TGTGCCAGCAGCTTAGGACAGGGGCAAGAGACCCAGTACTTC. Its protein is CASSLGQGQETQYF. The whole variable domain, filled in from reference TRBV7-9 and TRBJ2-5, reads DTGVSQNPRHKITKRGQNVTFRCDPISEHNRLYWYRQTLGQGPEFLTYFQNEAQLEKSRLLSDRFSAERPKGSFSTLEIQRTEQGDSAMYLCASSLGQGQETQYFGPGTRLLVL.

This chain's CDR3 is CASSQGGRGTGELFF. As DNA, the CDR3 is TGCGCCAGCAGCCAGGGGGGGAGAGGAACCGGGGAGCTGTTTTTT. The J gene is TRBJ2-2, the V gene TRBV4-1; 7 positions match TRBD2. This CDR3 is built from 15 residues. V lost 3 bases to trimming and J lost 5 bases; unmatched junction nucleotides: 6. Germline lookup yields CDR1 MGHRA and CDR2 YSYEKL.

V and J are TRBV15 and TRBJ2-4; TRBD2 matches 10 bases. The CDR3 length is 14 residues. Losses at the gene ends were 4 bases for V and 6 bases for J; bases not matched to a gene: 3. Per the germline V gene, CDR1 is LNHNV and CDR2 is YYDKDF (reference sequence). The CDR3 here is CATSMQREGNIQYF. CDR3 sequence (DNA): TGTGCCACCAGCATGCAGCGGGAGGGAAACATTCAGTACTTC. Supplemented by reference TRBV15 and TRBJ2-4, the full variable domain reads DAMVIQNPRYQVTQFGKPVTLSCSQTLNHNVMYWYQQKSSQAPKLLFHYYDKDFNNEADTPDNFQSRRPNTSFCFLDIRSPGLGDTAMYLCATSMQREGNIQYFGAGTRLSVL.

The V gene is TRBV7-9, the J gene TRBJ2-1; 8 positions match TRBD1. The germline CDR1 and CDR2 sequences are SEHNR and FQNEAQ (reference sequence). This CDR3 has 14 amino acids. Trimming at V came to 2 bases and at J to 13 bases, leaving 10 bases not matched to a gene. CDR3 residues: CASSLLGRGTGQFF. The CDR3, as DNA: TGTGCCAGCAGCTTATTGGGCCGCGGGACAGGACAGTTCTTC.

In this sample, this clone turned up a few times. V usage is TRBV19 and J usage is TRBJ2-7; weak D call: TRBD1 (5 bases). In germline, CDR1 is LNHDA, CDR2 SQIVND (reference sequence). The CDR3 consists of 15 residues. V gave up 0 bases and J gave up 0 bases, with 9 bases separating them. For the CDR3, the DNA is TGTGCCAGTAGTATAGATGTGGGGCCCTCCTACGAGCAGTACTTC. The encoded protein is CASSIDVGPSYEQYF.

This clone was seen more than once but under ten times. The chain joins TRBV18 to TRBJ2-1; possible D gene TRBD1, 5 bases. Germline V CDR1 and CDR2: KGHSH, LQKENI. V lost 2 bases, J lost 9 bases, and 5 bases lay in between. The CDR3 runs 11 residues. The CDR3 bases are TGTGCCAGCTCACCAAGGGGTGAGCAGTTCTTC. The encoded protein is CASSPRGEQFF.

The chain combines TRBV19 with TRBJ2-7; 7 nucleotides line up with TRBD1. This CDR3 is 13 amino acids long. CDR1 and CDR2 from the germline V gene are LNHDA and SQIVND (reference sequence). Germline trimming cut 6 bases from V and 1 base from J; bases unmatched to any gene: 3. The CDR3 reads CASRLTGSYEQYF. The CDR3 DNA is TGTGCCAGTAGATTGACAGGGTCCTACGAGCAGTACTTC.

V usage is TRBV11-2 and J usage is TRBJ1-1, with D perhaps TRBD1 (6 bases). V lost 1 base, J lost 0 bases, and 12 bases lay in between. The CDR3 totals 16 residues. CDR1 and CDR2 (germline): SGHAT, FQNNGV. The CDR3 bases are TGTGCCAGCAGCTTAGTCGGGGGGGGCTTGAACACTGAAGCTTTCTTT. Translating it yields CASSLVGGGLNTEAFF.

The V call is TRBV10-3, the J call TRBJ2-7; D possibly corresponds to TRBD2 (5 bases). V was pared by 2 bases and J by 7 bases, with 12 bases between. Germline CDR1 and CDR2: ENHRY and SYGVKD. The CDR3 length is 13 residues. The CDR3 DNA sequence: TGTGCCATCAGTGAGGGACGGGAAGGGGAGCAGTACTTC. Its protein product is CAISEGREGEQYF.

V and J are TRBV6-1 and TRBJ2-3; D perhaps matches TRBD2 (5 bases). Germline-derived CDR1 and CDR2 are MNHNS and SASEGT. This CDR3 is 15 amino acids long. V gave up 6 bases and J gave up 4 bases, with 17 bases separating them. The CDR3 bases are TGTGCCAGCAGCAAACGCCCTTGGGAGCCAGATACGCAGTATTTT. Amino acids: CASSKRPWEPDTQYF.